Below are 26 T cell receptor beta chains sequenced from a single sample in a study of T cell repertoires in cytomegalovirus infection. TCRdb reanalysed the reads using MiXCR and keeps one entry per CDR3 protein. The sample lists around 900,000 distinct CDR3 sequences; around 31% were seen once. These receptors are not linked to any known antigen. The sequences come from cultured CD8+ T cells from PBMCs, collected from culture after CMV antigen stimulation. The receptor source for this set is a human donor in good health (CMV status not recorded). Some clones in this sample may be carry-over from other donors' samples.

This clonotype occurred a few times. CDR3 sequence (DNA): TGTGCCAGCAGTTTAGGACACACCAATGAGCAGTTCTTC. Protein sequence: CASSLGHTNEQFF. The chain combines TRBV27 with TRBJ2-1; D is possibly TRBD1 (5 bases). V lost 2 bases and J 6 bases, leaving 8 bases between the germline ends. The CDR3 is 13 residues long. Germline-derived CDR1 and CDR2 are MNHEY and SMNVEV (reference sequence).

The chain combines TRBV7-9 with TRBJ2-7, with D perhaps assigned TRBD1 or TRBD2 (5 bases each). Deletions cut 4 bases from V and 1 base from J, with 11 bases between. The CDR3 spans 14 residues. CDR1 SEHNR and CDR2 FQNEAQ come from the germline V gene (reference sequence). CDR3 in amino acids: CASSSLEGSYEQYV. The CDR3 DNA reads TGTGCCAGCAGCTCCCTTGAGGGGTCCTACGAGCAGTACGTC.

This clonotype was observed many times. The gene calls are TRBV7-2 and TRBJ1-5, with D uncertain. The CDR3 has 14 amino acids. The V gene lost 5 bases and the J gene lost 5 bases, with 13 bases spanning the gap. In germline, CDR1 is SGHTA, CDR2 FQGNSA. DNA for the CDR3: TGTGCCAGCAGCCTATCCCTTACCTATCAGCCCCAGCATTTT. As protein: CASSLSLTYQPQHF.

This clonotype was counted many times. This chain joins TRBV12-3 or TRBV12-4 and TRBJ2-3, with D hard to call. Trimming pared 6 bases from V and 2 bases from J, leaving 6 bases between. The CDR3 has 12 residues. The DNA of the CDR3 is TGTGCCAGCAGCCCAGACACAGATACGCAGTATTTT. It translates to CASSPDTDTQYF.

This clonotype came up a few times. The chain couples TRBV7-6 to TRBJ1-2; no definite D call. Deletions cut 2 bases from V and 0 bases from J, with 10 bases between. This CDR3 comprises 15 residues. CDR1 and CDR2 (germline): SGHVS, FNYEAQ. The CDR3 spells CASSLMEASNYGYTF. The CDR3, as DNA: TGTGCCAGCAGCTTAATGGAAGCCTCTAACTATGGCTACACCTTC.

This clonotype appeared a single time. V gene TRBV9 combines with J gene TRBJ1-1, with a tentative D call TRBD1 (5 bases). The germline V and J ends were trimmed by 0 bases and 10 bases, with 10 bases remaining between them. Germline CDR1 is SGDLS and CDR2 is YYNGEE. CDR3 length: 12 amino acids. The CDR3 DNA follows: TGTGCCAGCAGCGTAGCCCGGGGGGGAGCTTTCTTT. Residues: CASSVARGGAFF.

V is TRBV7-2 and J is TRBJ2-7; 7 nucleotides match TRBD2. Trimming at V came to 1 base and at J to 2 bases, leaving 5 bases not matched to a gene. The CDR3 covers 15 residues. Germline CDR1 reads SGHTA; CDR2 reads FQGNSA. The CDR3 here is CASSLVGGIPYEQYF. CDR3 nucleotides: TGTGCCAGCAGCTTAGTGGGGGGGATACCCTACGAGCAGTACTTC.

V is TRBV5-4 and J is TRBJ1-1; D is uncertain. V lost 4 bases and J lost 1, with 14 bases in between. The CDR3 loop spans 15 amino acids. Germline V CDR1 and CDR2: SGHNT, YYREEE (reference sequence). The CDR3 loop reads CASSESQSANTEAFF. CDR3 sequence (DNA): TGTGCCAGCAGCGAAAGTCAGTCCGCGAACACTGAAGCTTTCTTT.

The chain carries TRBV4-3 and TRBJ2-5; TRBD1 is a possible D gene (6 bases). From germline, CDR1 is LGHNA and CDR2 YSLEER. V lost 1 base, J lost 5 bases, and 17 bases lay in between. The CDR3 has 16 amino acids. CDR3 protein: CASSQATQGLGETQYF. The CDR3 DNA is TGCGCCAGCAGCCAAGCTACCCAGGGGTTAGGGGAGACCCAGTACTTC.

This clonotype appeared a few times. V gene TRBV3-1 combines with J gene TRBJ2-2; D is undetermined. This CDR3 has 16 amino acids. Trimming took 1 base from V and 2 from J, leaving 11 bases between them. Germline loops: CDR1 LGHDT, CDR2 YNNKEL (reference sequence). CDR3 coding DNA: TGTGCCAGCAGCCAAGCCCGCCGTGGAAACACCGGGGAGCTGTTTTTT. It specifies CASSQARRGNTGELFF.

This clonotype was observed a few times. The chain links TRBV7-8 to TRBJ2-2; 7 bases line up with TRBD1. The germline gives CDR1 SGHVS, CDR2 FQNEAQ. The CDR3 extends over 15 amino acids. The V segment lost 8 bases and the J segment 9 bases; nucleotides outside the gene matches: 15. CDR3 bases: TGTGCCAGCTTTGGGAGTGACAGGGCGCCGAGGGAGCTGTTTTTT. Translating it yields CASFGSDRAPRELFF.

Here the CDR3 reads CASSQKGGNNYGYTF. CDR3 sequence (DNA): TGCGCCAGCAGCCAGAAGGGAGGGAATAACTATGGCTACACCTTC. V is TRBV4-1 and J is TRBJ1-2; D is undetermined. The ends were cut back, 3 bases at V and 1 base at J, with 12 bases in the middle. CDR3 length: 15 amino acids. CDR1 is MGHRA and CDR2 is YSYEKL in the germline V gene.

This clonotype was detected many times. V and J are TRBV7-6 and TRBJ1-1; D might be TRBD1 (5 bases). Per the germline V gene, CDR1 is SGHVS and CDR2 is FNYEAQ. The CDR3 sequence is 16 residues long. V gave up 7 bases and J gave up 2 bases, with 20 bases separating them. CDR3 in amino acids: CASNAQSKGRNTEAFF. The CDR3 region has the DNA TGTGCCAGCAACGCCCAATCCAAGGGGAGAAACACTGAAGCTTTCTTT.

This clonotype was picked up a small number of times. The CDR3 region is CASSLYDFAEAFF. DNA for the CDR3: TGTGCCAGCAGCTTATATGACTTTGCTGAAGCTTTCTTT. This chain uses TRBV7-9 with TRBJ1-1; no definite D call. Trimming stripped 2 bases from V and 6 bases from J, with 10 bases between. The CDR3 covers 13 residues. In germline, CDR1 is SEHNR, CDR2 FQNEAQ (reference sequence). The variable domain in full, completed from reference TRBV7-9 and TRBJ1-1, reads DTGVSQNPRHKITKRGQNVTFRCDPISEHNRLYWYRQTLGQGPEFLTYFQNEAQLEKSRLLSDRFSAERPKGSFSTLEIQRTEQGDSAMYLCASSLYDFAEAFFGQGTRLTVV.

This clonotype was detected only a few times. The chain joins TRBV12-3 or TRBV12-4 to TRBJ2-5, with D possibly matching TRBD2 (6 bases). The CDR3 has 16 amino acids. Trimming removed 3 bases at V and 7 bases at J, with 21 bases between. CDR3 in amino acids: CASSLGSGSDPGTQYF. CDR3 coding DNA: TGTGCCAGCAGTTTGGGGAGCGGGTCCGATCCGGGGACCCAGTACTTC.

Ten or more counts support this clonotype. The chain joins TRBV7-9 to TRBJ2-1; D is unclear. The ends were cut back, 5 bases at V and 0 bases at J, with 11 bases in the middle. The germline V gene has CDR1 SEHNR and CDR2 FQNEAQ (reference sequence). This CDR3 has 15 amino acids. The CDR3 bases are TGTGCCAGCAGCACCGACCCGAGCTCCTACAATGAGCAGTTCTTC. Its protein product is CASSTDPSSYNEQFF.

The rearrangement uses TRBV7-9 and TRBJ1-1; no reliable D call. V lost 5 bases and J 2 bases, leaving 12 bases between the germline ends. CDR3 length: 14 residues. Germline V gene lookup returns CDR1 SEHNR and CDR2 FQNEAQ (reference sequence). DNA of the CDR3: TGTGCCAGCAGCCCCCCGGGTAGAAACACTGAAGCTTTCTTT. This sequence encodes CASSPPGRNTEAFF.

This clonotype was detected many times. The rearrangement links TRBV7-8 to TRBJ1-5; no clear D. The germline V and J ends were trimmed by 4 bases and 2 bases, with 15 bases remaining between them. This CDR3 contains 16 residues. Germline V gives CDR1 SGHVS, CDR2 FQNEAQ. Here the CDR3 DNA reads TGTGCCAGCAGCTGGCGGCGGGGAAGCGGCAATCAGCCCCAGCATTTT. Translating it yields CASSWRRGSGNQPQHF.

This clonotype has more than one count but fewer than ten. The chain uses TRBV6-6 and TRBJ1-4; tentative D call: TRBD1 (5 bases). CDR1 MNHNY and CDR2 SVGAGI come from the germline V gene (reference sequence). Deletions cut 5 bases from V and 1 base from J, with 11 bases between. This CDR3 comprises 15 residues. Here the CDR3 reads CASSLTGETNEKLFF. In DNA, the CDR3 is TGTGCCAGCAGTCTTACAGGAGAAACTAATGAAAAACTGTTTTTT.

This clonotype has ten or more counts. CDR3 DNA sequence: TGTGCCAGCAGCTTAGACACAGTTAGCGAGCAGTACTTC. Translation gives CASSLDTVSEQYF. This chain connects TRBV7-6 to TRBJ2-7, with D uncertain. With 1 base removed from V and 6 bases from J, the gap between germline ends came to 10 bases. Germline V gives CDR1 SGHVS, CDR2 FNYEAQ. This CDR3 region has 13 residues.

The V and J genes are TRBV2 and TRBJ1-5; the D gene is possibly TRBD1 (5 bases). V lost 3 bases and J 6 bases, leaving 15 bases between the germline ends. CDR1 and CDR2 (germline): SNHLY, FYNNEI. The CDR3 sequence is 15 residues long. CDR3 sequence reads: CASSEAGGGGQPQHF. Here the CDR3 DNA reads TGTGCCAGCAGTGAGGCGGGGGGTGGCGGTCAGCCCCAGCATTTT.

Remarks on this clonotype: The junction and the germline gene differ at one end; a read error may be behind it. The chain has TRBV6-8 and TRBJ1-6; 10 bases are a match to TRBD1. CDR1 and CDR2 (germline): MNHGY, SAAAGT. CDR3 length: 15 residues. This CDR3 reads CVSSGGQGLYSPLHF. Written as DNA, the CDR3 is TGTGTCAGCAGCGGGGGACAGGGGCTATATTCACCCCTCCACTTT.

The rearrangement joins TRBV7-9 to TRBJ2-7, with 9 positions matching TRBD2. Germline V gives CDR1 SEHNR, CDR2 FQNEAQ (reference sequence). The CDR3 totals 15 residues. With 5 bases clipped from V and 3 bases from J, the junction kept 8 bases outside the gene matches. CDR3 in DNA: TGTGCCAGCAGCCCAAGCGGGGGGCTTGGCTACGAGCAGTACTTC. Protein sequence: CASSPSGGLGYEQYF.

V usage is TRBV28 and J usage is TRBJ2-7; no reliable D call. The CDR3 contains 12 residues. V was shortened by 7 bases and J by 5 bases, with 12 bases between the two germline ends. The germline V gene encodes CDR1 MDHEN and CDR2 SYDVKM. The CDR3 DNA sequence: TGTGCCAGCAAGGGCGGATTAGACGAGCAGTACGTC. Translation gives CASKGGLDEQYV.

This clonotype appeared a few times. The CDR3 sequence: CASSTTGGPPGEKLFF. CDR3 in DNA: TGTGCCAGCAGCACTACAGGGGGGCCGCCTGGGGAAAAACTGTTTTTT. The chain joins TRBV7-6 to TRBJ1-4, with TRBD1 matching 8 bases. The CDR3 runs to 16 residues. V lost 5 bases to trimming and J lost 8 bases; unmatched junction nucleotides: 13. Germline V CDR1 and CDR2: SGHVS, FNYEAQ.

This clonotype was detected a few times. The chain is built from TRBV6-1 and TRBJ1-1, with a tentative D call TRBD1 (5 bases). Looked up from germline, CDR1 is MNHNS and CDR2 is SASEGT. The ends were cut back, 6 bases at V and 0 bases at J, with 14 bases in the middle. This CDR3 has 15 residues. This CDR3 reads CASSAGPGMNTEAFF. CDR3 DNA: TGTGCCAGCAGCGCCGGGCCAGGGATGAACACTGAAGCTTTCTTT.